This T cell receptor beta chain was sequenced during a study of Graves' ophthalmopathy and Graves' hyperthyroidism. Findings of the study overall: Blood contained most expanded thyroid clonotypes exceeding 0.001 frequency.

The CDR3 spans 12 residues. From germline, CDR1 is DFQATT and CDR2 SNEGSKA (reference sequence). Comments on this clonotype: As yet, its antigen is unknown. It may be a read error: a sequence one base away is much more abundant.

TCR beta CDR3 regions were amplified from RNA transcripts. RT-PCR in the first round used HTBI primers; a second-round multiplex PCR followed. TCRdb fed the multiplex PCR reads into MiXCR, producing one record per CDR3 protein. This sample has around 1,200,000 distinct CDR3 sequences, with about 35% found just once. Sequences were obtained from peripheral blood or thyroid tissue (not recorded which). The V and J genes are TRBV20-1 and TRBJ1-5; D not certain. The sequence was collected from an adult man with Graves' hyperthyroidism. CDR3 residues: CSATASNQPRHF. The CDR3, as DNA: TGCAGTGCTACAGCTAGCAATCAGCCCCGGCATTTT.